This T cell receptor (beta chain) was retrieved from a study of blood T cells in healthy people across ages. Through a sample-barcoded 5' primer and a J-beta primer mix, a second PCR was run for roughly 6 to 12 cycles. Using its own MiXCR run on the 5' RACE reads, TCRdb lists one record per CDR3 protein. The top ten hold under 25% of the sample, which has some 750,000 distinct CDR3 sequences, about 20% seen once. The V and J ends lost 0 bases and 4 bases, in that order; junction bases with no gene match: 12. Germline V lookup: CDR1 MNHNS, CDR2 SASEGT. This CDR3 contains 18 residues. This clonotype was seen once.

The receptor was isolated from a man between 70 and 80 years old in good health. The rearrangement uses TRBV6-1 and TRBJ2-4; 7 bases are a match to TRBD2. Sequenced material: blood. CDR3: CASSEAISGPAGKNIQYF. CDR3 DNA: TGTGCCAGCAGTGAAGCTATTTCGGGACCAGCGGGGAAAAACATTCAGTACTTC.